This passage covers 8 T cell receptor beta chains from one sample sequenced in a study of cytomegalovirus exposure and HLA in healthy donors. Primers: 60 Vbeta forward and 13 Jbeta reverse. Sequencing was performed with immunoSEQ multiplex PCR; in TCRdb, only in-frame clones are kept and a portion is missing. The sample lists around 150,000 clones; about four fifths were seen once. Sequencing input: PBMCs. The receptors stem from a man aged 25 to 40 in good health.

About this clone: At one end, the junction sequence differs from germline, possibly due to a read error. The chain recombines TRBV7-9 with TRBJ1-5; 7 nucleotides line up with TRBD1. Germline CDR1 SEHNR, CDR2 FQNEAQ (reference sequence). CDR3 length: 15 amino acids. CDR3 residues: CSSSPPGGSNQPQHF. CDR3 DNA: TGTTCCAGCAGCCCCCCAGGGGGGAGCAATCAGCCCCAGCATTTT.

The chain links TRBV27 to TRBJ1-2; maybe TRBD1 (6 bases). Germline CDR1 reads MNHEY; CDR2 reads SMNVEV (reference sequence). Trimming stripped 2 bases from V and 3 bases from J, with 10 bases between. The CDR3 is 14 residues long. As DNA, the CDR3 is TGTGCCAGCAGTTTAGGGGGGGCCTACTATGGCTACACCTTC. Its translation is CASSLGGAYYGYTF.

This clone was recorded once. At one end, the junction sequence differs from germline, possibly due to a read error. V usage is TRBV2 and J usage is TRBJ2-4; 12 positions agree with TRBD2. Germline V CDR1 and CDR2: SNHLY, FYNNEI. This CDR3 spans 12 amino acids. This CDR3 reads CASRRVGLAGFF. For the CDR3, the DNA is TGTGCCAGCAGAAGAGTGGGACTAGCGGGCTTCTTC. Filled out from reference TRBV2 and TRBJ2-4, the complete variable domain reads EPEVTQTPSHQVTQMGQEVILRCVPISNHLYFYWYRQILGQKVEFLVSFYNNEISEKSEIFDDQFSVERPDGSNFTLKIRSTKLEDSAMYFCASRRVGLAGFFGAGTRLSVL.

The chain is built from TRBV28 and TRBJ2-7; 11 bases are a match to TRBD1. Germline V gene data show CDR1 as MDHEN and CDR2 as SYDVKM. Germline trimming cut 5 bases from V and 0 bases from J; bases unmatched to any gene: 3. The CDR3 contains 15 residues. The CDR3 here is CASSLDRGLSYEQYF. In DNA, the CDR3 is TGTGCCAGCAGTCTGGACAGGGGGCTCTCCTACGAGCAGTACTTC.

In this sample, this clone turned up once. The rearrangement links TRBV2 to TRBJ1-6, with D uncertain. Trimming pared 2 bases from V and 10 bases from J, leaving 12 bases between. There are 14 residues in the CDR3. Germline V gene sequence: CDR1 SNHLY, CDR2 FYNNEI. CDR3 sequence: CASSERLGSSPLHF. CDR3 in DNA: TGTGCCAGCAGTGAACGTTTGGGCTCCTCACCCCTCCACTTT.

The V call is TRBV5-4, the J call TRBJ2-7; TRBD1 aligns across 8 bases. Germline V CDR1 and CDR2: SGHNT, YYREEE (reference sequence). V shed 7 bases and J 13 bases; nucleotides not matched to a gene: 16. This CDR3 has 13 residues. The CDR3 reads CASPRSRQGRPYF. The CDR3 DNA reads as TGTGCCAGCCCGAGATCCAGACAGGGGCGGCCTTACTTC.

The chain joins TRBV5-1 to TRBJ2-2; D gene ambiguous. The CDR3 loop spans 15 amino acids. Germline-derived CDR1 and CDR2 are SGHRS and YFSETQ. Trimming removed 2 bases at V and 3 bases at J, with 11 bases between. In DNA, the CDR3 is TGCGCCAGCAGCTTCGTAGAAACGTACACCGGGGAGCTGTTTTTT. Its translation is CASSFVETYTGELFF. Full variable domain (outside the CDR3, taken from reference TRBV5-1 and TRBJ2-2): KAGVTQTPRYLIKTRGQQVTLSCSPISGHRSVSWYQQTPGQGLQFLFEYFSETQRNKGNFPGRFSGRQFSNSRSEMNVSTLELGDSALYLCASSFVETYTGELFFGEGSRLTVL.

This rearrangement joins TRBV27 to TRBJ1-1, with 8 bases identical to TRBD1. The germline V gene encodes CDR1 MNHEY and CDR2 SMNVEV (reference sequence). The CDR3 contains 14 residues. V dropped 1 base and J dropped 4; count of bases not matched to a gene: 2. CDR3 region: CASSLWTGLTEAFF. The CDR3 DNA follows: TGTGCCAGCAGTTTATGGACAGGGCTCACTGAAGCTTTCTTT.